The present T cell receptor beta chain was sequenced within a study of beta chain features in type 1 diabetes. Study-level results: Cells with high TCR expression could be over-represented by cDNA sequencing.

Blood was drawn once from each donor into heparinised tubes. The draws averaged around 110 mL. A few counts support this clone. Antigen specificity is unknown. The entirety of the isolated RNA underwent reverse transcription, so expressed TCRB transcripts were sequenced. The repertoire was sequenced with immunoSEQ multiplex PCR; TCRdb's copy has only in-frame clones and lacks some. The table shows about 360,000 clones, with approximately 12% occurring only once. This sequence was found in a man aged 18 to 29 in good health. Source material: naive CD4+ T cells from blood.

CDR3 DNA: TGTGCCAGCACCCCTAGGAGCGGGGGGCCTGGAGAGCAGTTCTTC. Its protein is CASTPRSGGPGEQFF. The chain combines TRBV6-5 with TRBJ2-1, with 9 positions matching TRBD2. CDR3 length: 15 amino acids. Germline values: CDR1 MNHEY, CDR2 SVGAGI. Trimming took 7 bases from V and 10 from J; bases not matched to a gene: 14.